This entry is about one TCR beta chain. Its antigen is undetermined. Next came a second PCR, run for about 7 to 12 cycles, which used a sample-barcoded 5' primer along with a J-beta primer mix. TCRdb itself ran the 5' RACE reads through MiXCR, one entry per CDR3 protein. The data contain fewer than 1.5 million distinct CDR3 sequences, 42% of them singletons. V lost 2 bases and J 2 bases, leaving 12 bases between the germline ends. The germline CDR1 and CDR2 sequences are MDHEN and SYDVKM. The CDR3 is 15 amino acids. This sample was included in a study of blood T cells in healthy people across ages. Study-level points and caveats: Long-lived donors exceeded aged donors in naive CD4+ cells and diversity.

J is TRBJ1-2 and V is TRBV28; D unresolved. The clonotype was recovered from a woman between 18 and 29 years old in good health. Sequenced sample: blood. The CDR3 coding sequence is TGTGCCAGCAGTTTACCCCTCGGGCAAAACTATGGCTACACCTTC. Amino acid sequence: CASSLPLGQNYGYTF.